This is a list of T cell receptor beta chains from one sample in a study of spatial heterogeneity in lung cancer. TCRdb analysed the 5' RACE reads with MiXCR anew, one entry per CDR3 protein. This table has about 92,000 distinct CDR3 sequences, less than 15% appearing once. The specimen was PBMCs, collected at surgery. The origin of the receptors is a male donor with early-stage non-small cell lung cancer. Each CDR3 is given with its conserved first and last residue. The D gene is left open where the match is weak. Rows may omit the clone size; those that give it use once, few, many or a size class.

clone_size	j_call	d_call	v_call	cdr3_nt	cdr3_aa
many	TRBJ2-3	TRBD2	TRBV5-1	TGCGCCAGCAGCTTAGCGGGAGTGGGCACAGATACGCAGTATTTT	CASSLAGVGTDTQYF
few	TRBJ1-1	.	TRBV9	TGTGCCAGCAGCGTAGGATTGGGGACGCGGACTGAAGCTTTCTTT	CASSVGLGTRTEAFF
.	TRBJ2-5	TRBD2	TRBV11-2	TGTGCCAGCAGCCTGCTAGCGGGGGGGCGAGAGACCCAGTACTTC	CASSLLAGGRETQYF
few	TRBJ2-7	.	TRBV5-1	TGCGCCAGCAGCTTGGTCGCAGGGTCAAACGAGCAGTACTTC	CASSLVAGSNEQYF
few	TRBJ2-7	TRBD2	TRBV7-2	TGTGCCAGCAGCTCTAGCGGGGGGGCTTACGAGCAGTACTTC	CASSSSGGAYEQYF
.	TRBJ1-1	.	TRBV18	TGTGCCAGCTCACTCGGACAGAACACTGAAGCTTTCTTT	CASSLGQNTEAFF
.	TRBJ2-7	.	TRBV7-9	TGTGCCAGCAGCGATTCCGGGACAAATGGCGAGCAGTACTTC	CASSDSGTNGEQYF
.	TRBJ2-1	TRBD2	TRBV7-2	TGTGCCAGCAGCCCTGGACTAGCGGGAAGGAATGAGCAGTTCTTC	CASSPGLAGRNEQFF
.	TRBJ1-6	.	TRBV12-3/TRBV12-4	TGTGCCAGCAGTCCCACGACCGGGGGAGGGAATTCACCCCTCCACTTT	CASSPTTGGGNSPLHF
few	TRBJ2-3	.	TRBV7-2	TGTGCCAGCAGCATGACCGGGAGCACAGATACGCAGTATTTT	CASSMTGSTDTQYF
.	TRBJ1-1	.	TRBV20-1	TGCAGTGCTAGCAACGGTTTGAACACTGAAGCTTTCTTT	CSASNGLNTEAFF
.	TRBJ1-1	.	TRBV9	TGTGCCAGCAGCAAAACAGGGTCCTCCCGCGACACTGAAGCTTTCTTT	CASSKTGSSRDTEAFF
few	TRBJ2-2	.	TRBV5-5	TGTGCCAGCAGCTTTACCGGGACGGTGAACACCGGGGAGCTGTTTTTT	CASSFTGTVNTGELFF
.	TRBJ2-3	.	TRBV4-1	TGCGCCAGCAGCCGGGGAAGGGGAGAATGGACCAGGGACACAGATACGCAGTATTTT	CASSRGRGEWTRDTDTQYF
many	TRBJ1-6	TRBD1	TRBV10-1	TGCGCCAGCGGACAGGGGGATTCACCCCTCCACTTT	CASGQGDSPLHF
many	TRBJ2-7	.	TRBV12-3/TRBV12-4	TGTGCCAGCAGTAGACTCGTTTACGAGCAGTACTTC	CASSRLVYEQYF
.	TRBJ2-5	.	TRBV25-1	TGTGCCAGCAGTGGCAGAGAGACCCAGTACTTC	CASSGRETQYF
few	TRBJ1-5	TRBD1	TRBV12-3/TRBV12-4	TGTGCCAGCAGGGAACAGGGGGCATTTCAGCCCCAGCATTTT	CASREQGAFQPQHF
.	TRBJ2-7	TRBD1	TRBV6-2/TRBV6-3	TGTGCCAGCTACTACCGGGGACAGGGGAGATACGAGCAGTACTTC	CASYYRGQGRYEQYF
few	TRBJ2-7	.	TRBV6-1	TGTGCCAGCAGTGAAATGGCCAGCCCCTACGAGCAGTACTTC	CASSEMASPYEQYF
many	TRBJ1-5	.	TRBV24-1	TGTGCCACCAGTGAACACACCAATCAGCCCCAGCATTTT	CATSEHTNQPQHF
.	TRBJ2-3	TRBD2	TRBV20-1	TGCAGTGCTCGTCCGGGACTAGCGCTTTGGGATACGCAGTATTTT	CSARPGLALWDTQYF
.	TRBJ1-1	.	TRBV6-1	TGTGCCAGCAGTGAAAACGGTTCGGGGACTGAAGCTTTCTTT	CASSENGSGTEAFF
few	TRBJ2-1	TRBD2	TRBV20-1	TGCAGTGCCGCTCCTGCGGGAGGCTACAATGAGCAGTTCTTC	CSAAPAGGYNEQFF
few	TRBJ2-1	TRBD2	TRBV24-1	TGTGCCACCAGTACCGGGACTAGCGGGCTATACAATGAGCAGTTCTTC	CATSTGTSGLYNEQFF
.	TRBJ1-4	.	TRBV7-8	TGTGCCAGCAGCCGGGACGCCGCAACTAATGAAAAACTGTTTTTT	CASSRDAATNEKLFF
.	TRBJ1-2	TRBD1	TRBV20-1	TGCAGTACATACAGGGGGCGCGGCTATGGCTACACCTTC	CSTYRGRGYGYTF